This TCR beta chain was captured in a study of cytomegalovirus exposure and HLA in healthy donors. Broader study findings: Clonal expansion, a later analysis showed, was greater in HLA-associated TCR beta chains than in equally common others.

Germline V gene data show CDR1 as MDHEN and CDR2 as SYDVKM. V dropped 1 base and J dropped 2; count of bases not matched to a gene: 6. The CDR3 extends over 16 amino acids. Remarks on this clone: Its antigen remains unidentified.

It was with 60 Vbeta and 13 Jbeta primers that the PCR ran. This table comes from immunoSEQ multiplex PCR, and its TCRdb copy is limited to in-frame clones, with some not included. The data contain more than 95,000 clones, over 60% of them singletons. The clonotype comes from a man aged 55 to 70 in good health and CMV-seropositive. Material for sequencing was PBMCs. This sequence joins TRBV28 and TRBJ2-7; 9 bases are a match to TRBD1. The CDR3 loop reads CASSLYYRDRAYEQYF. The CDR3, as DNA: TGTGCCAGCAGTTTATACTACCGGGACAGGGCCTACGAGCAGTACTTC.